Below, 8 T cell receptor beta chains from the same sample are listed, as sequenced in a study of Ad26.COV2.S vaccination and SARS-CoV-2 variants. TCRdb's table, derived via immunoSEQ multiplex PCR, lists solely in-frame clones and lacks some. Of about 350,000 clones detected, around 89% appear once; the ten largest clones hold 5%. Noted treatment: around 19 received Ad26.COV2.S at low or high dose, single or two shots; 5 received placebo; per-sample allocation not given. The study sampled participants on day 63 after the first vaccine or placebo injection. Sequencing used peripheral blood, obtained in a trial of Ad26.COV2.S vaccine versus placebo. Receptor source: a person between 18 and 65 years old who received the Ad26.COV2.S COVID-19 vaccine or a placebo.

V gene TRBV11-2 combines with J gene TRBJ2-5; 14 nucleotides agree with TRBD2. Germline V gene lookup returns CDR1 SGHAT and CDR2 FQNNGV. J gave up 3 bases and V 5 bases, and 5 bases lay outside the gene matches. This CDR3 is built from 16 residues. CDR3 protein: CASSPGLAGGKETQYF. In nucleotides, the CDR3 is TGTGCCAGCAGCCCTGGACTAGCGGGGGGAAAAGAGACCCAGTACTTC.

J is TRBJ2-1 and V is TRBV5-1; 10 nucleotides agree with TRBD2. J was trimmed by 4 bases and V by 0 bases; bases with no gene match: 7. Germline assignment: CDR1 SGHRS and CDR2 YFSETQ. This CDR3 has 17 amino acids. CDR3 residues: CASSLEASGSSYNEQFF. Here the CDR3 DNA reads TGCGCCAGCAGCTTGGAGGCTAGCGGGAGTAGTTACAATGAGCAGTTCTTC.

CDR3 region: CSASFSGNTEAFF. For the CDR3, the DNA is TGCAGTGCTAGTTTTTCTGGGAACACTGAAGCTTTCTTT. The rearrangement links TRBV20-1 to TRBJ1-1; D gene uncertain. CDR1 is DFQATT, CDR2 SNEGSKA, per germline (reference sequence). Trimming removed 3 bases from V and 1 base from J, with 9 bases in between. This CDR3 is built from 13 residues.

The genes are TRBV4-1 and TRBJ1-1; 9 bases line up with TRBD1. The CDR3 sequence is 14 residues long. Trimming took 0 bases from V and 12 from J; bases not matched to a gene: 8. CDR1 and CDR2 (germline): MGHRA, YSYEKL. The CDR3 DNA follows: TGCGCCAGCAGCCAAGAAAGGGACAGGGTTGGGTCTTTCTTT. Protein: CASSQERDRVGSFF.

This chain uses TRBV24-1 with TRBJ2-7; possible D gene TRBD1, 6 bases. The V end was cut by 0 bases, the J end by 0 bases, with 8 bases between. The CDR3 has 15 amino acids. CDR1 is KGHDR and CDR2 is SFDVKD in the germline V gene. Written as DNA, the CDR3 is TGTGCCACCAGTGATTTGGACAGGTTCTCCTACGAGCAGTACTTC. Translation gives CATSDLDRFSYEQYF.

V gene TRBV6-1 combines with J gene TRBJ1-5; D is possibly TRBD1 (5 bases). The CDR3 covers 15 residues. CDR1 is MNHNS, CDR2 SASEGT, per germline. Deletions cut 1 base from V and 0 bases from J, with 7 bases between. CDR3 bases: TGTGCCAGCAGTGAAGACGGGGGTAGCAATCAGCCCCAGCATTTT. Its translation is CASSEDGGSNQPQHF.

This clone occurred once. The V call is TRBV5-1, the J call TRBJ2-1; 16 nucleotides match TRBD2. This CDR3 spans 16 amino acids. From germline, CDR1 is SGHRS and CDR2 YFSETQ. V lost 4 bases, J lost 6 bases, and 4 bases stayed unmatched. The CDR3 sequence is CASSMGTSGGANEQFF. The DNA of the CDR3 is TGCGCCAGCAGCATGGGGACTAGCGGGGGGGCCAATGAGCAGTTCTTC.

The J gene is TRBJ1-2, the V gene TRBV5-1, with 12 nucleotides matching TRBD1. The CDR3 has 18 amino acids. V gave up 5 bases and J gave up 4 bases; unmatched junction bases: 15. Germline V lookup: CDR1 SGHRS, CDR2 YFSETQ. CDR3 loop: CASSRYRDRGQAGYGYTF. CDR3 sequence (DNA): TGCGCCAGCAGTCGCTACCGGGACAGGGGGCAAGCGGGCTATGGCTACACCTTC. The whole variable domain, filled in from reference TRBV5-1 and TRBJ1-2, reads KAGVTQTPRYLIKTRGQQVTLSCSPISGHRSVSWYQQTPGQGLQFLFEYFSETQRNKGNFPGRFSGRQFSNSRSEMNVSTLELGDSALYLCASSRYRDRGQAGYGYTFGSGTRLTVV.